A selection of T cell receptor beta chains follows, all from one sample in a study of CD8+ T cells in alopecia areata. Clones were sequenced by immunoSEQ multiplex PCR, and TCRdb holds only the in-frame ones, with some missing. The sample consists of under 65,000 clones, about 44% of them appearing once. Sequencing used NKG2D-low CD8+ T cells sorted from blood. These receptors were collected from a human donor with alopecia areata. Both conserved end residues are part of each CDR3. The D gene is left open where the match is weak. A row's size may be missing; if present it is once, few, many or a size class.

j_call,d_call,v_call,clone_size,cdr3_nt,cdr3_aa
TRBJ2-2,TRBD1,TRBV28,.,TGTGCCAGCAGTTCACAGGGGGGAAGCACCGGGGAGCTGTTTTTT,CASSSQGGSTGELFF
TRBJ2-1,.,TRBV4-3,.,TGCGCCAGCAGCCAAGAGGTCCGGGAGAGCTCCTACAATGAGCAGTTCTTC,CASSQEVRESSYNEQFF
TRBJ2-1,.,TRBV5-6,.,TGTGCCAGCAGCTTGGGGGGACACCAGTTCTTC,CASSLGGHQFF
TRBJ2-7,TRBD2,TRBV7-9,few,TGTGCCAGCAGCTCGCCGACTAGCGGGACGAACTACGAGCAGTACTTC,CASSSPTSGTNYEQYF
TRBJ2-1,TRBD2,TRBV13,once,TGTGCCAGCAGCTTAGAGATTAGCGGGAGTCTTGAGCAGTTCTTC,CASSLEISGSLEQFF
TRBJ2-7,.,TRBV2,.,TGTGCCAGCAGGGGGGACTACGAGCAGTACTTC,CASRGDYEQYF
TRBJ2-7,TRBD2,TRBV19,.,TGTGCCAGTAGTCATAGCGGGGGAAACTCCTACGAGCAGTACTTC,CASSHSGGNSYEQYF
TRBJ1-2,TRBD1,TRBV30,.,TGTGCCTGGAGTCCTGGACAGGGGGCTCGTGGCTGCACCTTC,CAWSPGQGARGCTF
TRBJ2-5,.,TRBV4-1,.,TGCGCCAGCAGTTCCTTCGGACTCCTTGCTGAAGAGACCCAGTACTTC,CASSSFGLLAEETQYF
TRBJ1-2,.,TRBV29-1,.,TGCAGCGTTGAAACAGGGTCCGGGTATGGCTACACCTTC,CSVETGSGYGYTF
TRBJ2-2,.,TRBV29-1,few,TGCAGCGTAACAGCGAACACCGGGGAGCTGTTTTTT,CSVTANTGELFF
TRBJ2-7,.,TRBV27,.,TGTGCCAGCAGTCCCGCGACCAAGGGGACCGACGAGCAGTACTTC,CASSPATKGTDEQYF
TRBJ2-3,TRBD2,TRBV7-6,.,TGTGCCAGCAGCCCGAGGACTAGCGGGAGTGATACGCAGTATTTT,CASSPRTSGSDTQYF
TRBJ2-7,TRBD1,TRBV13,.,TGTGCCAGCAGCCACAGGGGATTCTACGAGCAGTACTTC,CASSHRGFYEQYF
TRBJ2-1,.,TRBV27,.,TGTGCCAGCAGTTCACGACTCTCGGGACGTTACAATGAGCAGTTCTTC,CASSSRLSGRYNEQFF
TRBJ1-4,.,TRBV29-1,.,TGCAGCACTCGGGGCGCCGAGGAAAAACTGTTTTTT,CSTRGAEEKLFF
TRBJ2-1,TRBD1,TRBV4-2,.,TGTGCCAGTGGGGGGACAGGGGGGAATGAGCAGTTCTTC,CASGGTGGNEQFF
TRBJ2-7,.,TRBV7-9,.,TGTGCCAGCAGCCTTTCCGGGGAGCCCTACGAGCAGTACTTC,CASSLSGEPYEQYF
TRBJ2-1,TRBD1,TRBV7-3,.,TGTGCCAGCAGCACTGGACAGGACAATGAGCAGTTCTTC,CASSTGQDNEQFF
TRBJ2-1,.,TRBV29-1,.,TGCAGCGTTCCATACAGTTTACAGGGAGAGCAGTTCTTC,CSVPYSLQGEQFF
TRBJ2-7,TRBD2,TRBV9,.,TGTGCCAGCAGCAAGGGACTAGCGGACTCGAGAGAAGAGCAGTACTTC,CASSKGLADSREEQYF
TRBJ2-7,TRBD2,TRBV29-1,.,TGCAGCGTTTTACTCGGGGGGGCCTACGAGCAGTACTTC,CSVLLGGAYEQYF
TRBJ2-7,.,TRBV28,few,TGTGCCAGCAGTTTAAGGTCCTCCTACGAGCAGTACTTC,CASSLRSSYEQYF
TRBJ2-4,.,TRBV5-6,.,TGTGCCAGCAGCTTGGAAGCGTTAGCCAAAAACATTCAGTACTTC,CASSLEALAKNIQYF
TRBJ2-1,.,TRBV20-1,.,TGCAGTGCTGGTGACAATGAGCAGTTCTTC,CSAGDNEQFF
TRBJ2-7,TRBD1,TRBV7-2,.,TGTGCCAGCAGCTTCCAAGACAGGGGGGCCTCCTACGAGCAGTACTTC,CASSFQDRGASYEQYF
TRBJ1-2,TRBD1,TRBV6-6,.,TGTGCCAGCCTGCATGGGAGACAGGGGGCTAACTATGGCTACACCTTC,CASLHGRQGANYGYTF
TRBJ2-7,.,TRBV28,.,TGTGCCAGCAGTTTTCGGGGCGACGAGCAGTACTTC,CASSFRGDEQYF
TRBJ1-1,TRBD1,TRBV4-1,.,TGCGCCAGCAGCCAAGTAGGGGGCGAGGACACTGAAGCTTTCTTT,CASSQVGGEDTEAFF
TRBJ1-2,.,TRBV23-1,.,TGCGCCAGCAGTCCTTGCGCCGACAATGGCTACACCTTC,CASSPCADNGYTF
TRBJ2-7,.,TRBV9,few,TGTGCCAGCAGCGCGACCGGGGCCGCCTACGAGCAGTACTTC,CASSATGAAYEQYF
TRBJ2-1,TRBD1,TRBV29-1,.,TGCAGCGTTGCCTTCGGACAGGTAGACAATGAGCAGTTCTTC,CSVAFGQVDNEQFF
TRBJ2-5,TRBD2,TRBV28,.,TGTGCCAGCAGCCTAAGGACAGCGGGAGGGCCTGATCAAGAGACCCAGTACTTC,CASSLRTAGGPDQETQYF
TRBJ2-7,TRBD1,TRBV2,.,TGTGCCAGCACGACGGGATCAGGGGGTGACTACTTCTACGAGCAGTACTTC,CASTTGSGGDYFYEQYF
TRBJ2-1,.,TRBV30,.,TGTGCCTGGAGTGCCGGGGGCGGTGAGCAGTTCTTC,CAWSAGGGEQFF
TRBJ2-7,TRBD1,TRBV4-1,.,TGCGCCAGCAGCCTAGGAGGGACAGGGGGCAGCGAGCAGTACTTC,CASSLGGTGGSEQYF
TRBJ2-3,.,TRBV28,.,TGTGCCGTCTATGACACAGATACGCAGTATTTT,CAVYDTDTQYF
TRBJ2-7,.,TRBV5-5,.,TGTGCCAGCAGCTTGGAGGCCAGCTACGAGCAGTACTTC,CASSLEASYEQYF
TRBJ2-1,TRBD1,TRBV5-1,.,TGCGCCAGCAGCCACAGGGGCGATGAGCAGTTCTTC,CASSHRGDEQFF
TRBJ2-5,.,TRBV6-6,.,TGTGCCAGCAGTTACGAGGGAGCGACCCAGTACTTC,CASSYEGATQYF
TRBJ2-7,.,TRBV27,.,TGTGCCAGCAGTTTACTAGGGGCCTACGAGCAGTACTTC,CASSLLGAYEQYF
TRBJ2-1,.,TRBV27,.,TGTGCCAGCAGTTTAGTAGGAATTGGTGAGCAGTTCTTC,CASSLVGIGEQFF